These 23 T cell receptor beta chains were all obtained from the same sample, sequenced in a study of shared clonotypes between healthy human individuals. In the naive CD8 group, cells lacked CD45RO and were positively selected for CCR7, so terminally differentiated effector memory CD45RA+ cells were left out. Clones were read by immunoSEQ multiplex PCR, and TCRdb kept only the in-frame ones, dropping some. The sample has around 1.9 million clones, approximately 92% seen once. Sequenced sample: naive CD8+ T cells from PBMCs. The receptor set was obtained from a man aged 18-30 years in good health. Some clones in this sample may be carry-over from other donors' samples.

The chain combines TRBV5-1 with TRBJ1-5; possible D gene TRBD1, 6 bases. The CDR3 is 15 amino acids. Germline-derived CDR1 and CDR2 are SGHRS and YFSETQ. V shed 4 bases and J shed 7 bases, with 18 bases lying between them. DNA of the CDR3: TGCGCCAGCAGCCCTAGGCCAGGGGACTACCAGCCCCAGCATTTT. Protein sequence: CASSPRPGDYQPQHF.

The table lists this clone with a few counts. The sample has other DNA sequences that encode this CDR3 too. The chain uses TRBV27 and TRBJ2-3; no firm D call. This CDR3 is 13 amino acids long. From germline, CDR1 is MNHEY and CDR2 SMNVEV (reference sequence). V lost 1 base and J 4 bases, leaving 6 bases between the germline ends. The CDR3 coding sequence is TGTGCCAGCAGTTTATTTTTCCCAGATACGCAGTATTTT. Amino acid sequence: CASSLFFPDTQYF.

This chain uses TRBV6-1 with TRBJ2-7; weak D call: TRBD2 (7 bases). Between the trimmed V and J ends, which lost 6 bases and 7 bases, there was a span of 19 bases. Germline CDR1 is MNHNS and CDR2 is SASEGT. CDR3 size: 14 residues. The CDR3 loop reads CASRRGAGLREQYF. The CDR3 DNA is TGTGCCAGCAGACGGGGGGCGGGGTTGCGGGAGCAGTACTTC.

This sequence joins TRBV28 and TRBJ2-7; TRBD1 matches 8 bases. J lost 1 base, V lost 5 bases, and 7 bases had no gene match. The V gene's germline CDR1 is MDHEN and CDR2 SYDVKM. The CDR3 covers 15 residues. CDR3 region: CASSVHRTGSYEQYF. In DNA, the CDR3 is TGTGCCAGCAGTGTACATCGGACAGGGTCCTACGAGCAGTACTTC.

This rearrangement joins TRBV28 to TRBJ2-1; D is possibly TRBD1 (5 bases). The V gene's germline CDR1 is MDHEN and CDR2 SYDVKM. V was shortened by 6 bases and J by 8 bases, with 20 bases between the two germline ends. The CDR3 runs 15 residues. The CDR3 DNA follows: TGTGCCAGCAGCCTAGGGGTGGGCGACGTCTATGAGCAGTTCTTC. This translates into CASSLGVGDVYEQFF.

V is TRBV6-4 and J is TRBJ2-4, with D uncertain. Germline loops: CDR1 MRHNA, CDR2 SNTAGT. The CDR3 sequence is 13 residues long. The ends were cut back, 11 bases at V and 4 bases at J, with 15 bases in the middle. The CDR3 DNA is TGTGCCCAAGTATCCCCCGGGAAAAACATTCAGTACTTC. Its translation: CAQVSPGKNIQYF.

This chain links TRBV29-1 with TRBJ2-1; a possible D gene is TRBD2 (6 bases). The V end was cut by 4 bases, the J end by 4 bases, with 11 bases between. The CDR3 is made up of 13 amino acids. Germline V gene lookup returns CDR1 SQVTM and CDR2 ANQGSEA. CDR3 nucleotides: TGCAGCGTTGGCGGGACCCCTTACAATGAGCAGTTCTTC. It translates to CSVGGTPYNEQFF.

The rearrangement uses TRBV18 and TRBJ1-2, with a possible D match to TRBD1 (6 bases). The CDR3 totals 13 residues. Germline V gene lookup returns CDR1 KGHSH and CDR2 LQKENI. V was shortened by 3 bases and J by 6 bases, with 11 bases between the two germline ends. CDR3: CASSPSPGDGYTF. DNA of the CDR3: TGTGCCAGCTCACCGAGTCCAGGGGATGGCTACACCTTC.

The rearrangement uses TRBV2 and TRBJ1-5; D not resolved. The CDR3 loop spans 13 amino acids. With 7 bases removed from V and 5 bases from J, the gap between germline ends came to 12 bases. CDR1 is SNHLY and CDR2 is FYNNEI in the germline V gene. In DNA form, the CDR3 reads TGTGCCAGCACTGGACGGACTTATCAGCCCCAGCATTTT. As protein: CASTGRTYQPQHF.

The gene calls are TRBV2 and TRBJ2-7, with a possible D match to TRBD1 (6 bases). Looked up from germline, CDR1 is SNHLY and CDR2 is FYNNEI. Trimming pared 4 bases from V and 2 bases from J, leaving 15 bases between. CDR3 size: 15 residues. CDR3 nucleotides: TGTGCCAGCAGTGGCCCTGAGCAGGGGACCTACGAGCAGTACTTC. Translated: CASSGPEQGTYEQYF. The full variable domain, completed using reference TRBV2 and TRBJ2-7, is EPEVTQTPSHQVTQMGQEVILRCVPISNHLYFYWYRQILGQKVEFLVSFYNNEISEKSEIFDDQFSVERPDGSNFTLKIRSTKLEDSAMYFCASSGPEQGTYEQYFGPGTRLTVT.

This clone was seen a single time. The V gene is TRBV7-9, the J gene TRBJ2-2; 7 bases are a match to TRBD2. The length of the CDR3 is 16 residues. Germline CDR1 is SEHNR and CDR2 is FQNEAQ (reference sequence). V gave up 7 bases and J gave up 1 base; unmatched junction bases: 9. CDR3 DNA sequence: TGTGCCAGCACCAAACCTAGCGGAGAGAACACCGGGGAGCTGTTTTTT. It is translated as CASTKPSGENTGELFF.

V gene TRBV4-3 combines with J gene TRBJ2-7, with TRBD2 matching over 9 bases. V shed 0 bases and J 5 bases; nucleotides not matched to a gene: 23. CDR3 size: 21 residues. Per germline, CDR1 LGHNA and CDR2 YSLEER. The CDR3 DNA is TGCGCCAGCAGCCAAGATAGTCTTATTTCGGTCCTGGGCGGGAGGGACCACGAGCAGTACTTC. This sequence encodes CASSQDSLISVLGGRDHEQYF.

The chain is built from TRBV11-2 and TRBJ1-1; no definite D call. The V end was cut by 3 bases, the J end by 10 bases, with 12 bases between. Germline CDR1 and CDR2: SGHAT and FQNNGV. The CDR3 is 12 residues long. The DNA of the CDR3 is TGTGCCAGCAGCTTGGGTTGGGAACGAGCTTTCTTT. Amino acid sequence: CASSLGWERAFF.

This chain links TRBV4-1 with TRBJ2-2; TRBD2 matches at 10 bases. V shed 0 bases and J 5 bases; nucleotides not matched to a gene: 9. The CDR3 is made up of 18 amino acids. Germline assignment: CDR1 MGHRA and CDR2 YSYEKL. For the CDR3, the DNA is TGCGCCAGCAGCCAAGATAGGGCTAGCGGGAGTCGGACCGGGGAGCTGTTTTTT. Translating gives CASSQDRASGSRTGELFF.

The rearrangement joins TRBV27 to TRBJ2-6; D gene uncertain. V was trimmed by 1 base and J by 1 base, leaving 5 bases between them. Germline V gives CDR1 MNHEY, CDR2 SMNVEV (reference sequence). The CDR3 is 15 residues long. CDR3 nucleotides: TGTGCCAGCAGTTTATACTGGTCTGGGGCCAACGTCCTGACTTTC. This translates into CASSLYWSGANVLTF.

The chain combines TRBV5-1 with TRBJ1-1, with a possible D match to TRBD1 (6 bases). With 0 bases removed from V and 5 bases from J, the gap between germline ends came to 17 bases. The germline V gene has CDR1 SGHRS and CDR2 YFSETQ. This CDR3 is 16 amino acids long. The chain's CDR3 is CASSLVFKQGHTEAFF. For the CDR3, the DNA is TGCGCCAGCAGCTTGGTTTTTAAACAGGGCCATACTGAAGCTTTCTTT.

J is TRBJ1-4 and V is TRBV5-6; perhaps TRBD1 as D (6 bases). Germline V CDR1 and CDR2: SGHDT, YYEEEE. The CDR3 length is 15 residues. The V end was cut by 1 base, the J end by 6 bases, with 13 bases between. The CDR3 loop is CASSLWGAIYEKLFF. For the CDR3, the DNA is TGTGCCAGCAGCTTGTGGGGGGCGATTTATGAAAAACTGTTTTTT. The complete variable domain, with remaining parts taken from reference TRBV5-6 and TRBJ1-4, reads DAGVTQSPTHLIKTRGQQVTLRCSPKSGHDTVSWYQQALGQGPQFIFQYYEEEERQRGNFPDRFSGHQFPNYSSELNVNALLLGDSALYLCASSLWGAIYEKLFFGSGTQLSVL.

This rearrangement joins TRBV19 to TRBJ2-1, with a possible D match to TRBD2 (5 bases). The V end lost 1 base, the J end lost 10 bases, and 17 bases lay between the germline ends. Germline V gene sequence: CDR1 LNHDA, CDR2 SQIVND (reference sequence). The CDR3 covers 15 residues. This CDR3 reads CASSIVFYGESEQFF. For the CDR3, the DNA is TGTGCCAGTAGTATAGTATTTTATGGGGAGAGCGAGCAGTTCTTC.

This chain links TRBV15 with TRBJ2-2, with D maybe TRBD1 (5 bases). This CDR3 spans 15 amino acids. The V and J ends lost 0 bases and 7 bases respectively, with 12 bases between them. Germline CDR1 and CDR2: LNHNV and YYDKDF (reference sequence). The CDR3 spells CATSREPGPDGELFF. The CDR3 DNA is TGTGCCACCAGCAGAGAACCAGGGCCCGACGGGGAGCTGTTTTTT.

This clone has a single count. The CDR3 loop reads CASSARGDGYEQYF. CDR3 coding DNA: TGTGCCAGCAGTGCCAGGGGGGATGGGTACGAGCAGTACTTC. V gene TRBV27 combines with J gene TRBJ2-7, with TRBD1 as a possible D gene (7 bases). Trimming pared 5 bases from V and 4 bases from J, leaving 15 bases between. The germline CDR1 and CDR2 sequences are MNHEY and SMNVEV (reference sequence). This CDR3 region has 14 residues.

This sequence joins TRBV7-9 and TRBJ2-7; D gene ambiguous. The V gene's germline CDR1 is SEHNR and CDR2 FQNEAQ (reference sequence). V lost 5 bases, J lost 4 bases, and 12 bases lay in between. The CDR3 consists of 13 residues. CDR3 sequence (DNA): TGTGCCAGCAGCCGAAACCCTAAGTACGAGCAGTACTTC. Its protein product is CASSRNPKYEQYF.

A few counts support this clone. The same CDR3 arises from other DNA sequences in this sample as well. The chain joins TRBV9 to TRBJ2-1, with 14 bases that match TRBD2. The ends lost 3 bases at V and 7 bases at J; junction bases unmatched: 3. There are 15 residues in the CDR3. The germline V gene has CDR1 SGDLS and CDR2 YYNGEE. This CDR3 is CASSAGTSGSNEQFF. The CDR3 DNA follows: TGTGCCAGCAGCGCCGGGACTAGCGGGAGTAATGAGCAGTTCTTC.

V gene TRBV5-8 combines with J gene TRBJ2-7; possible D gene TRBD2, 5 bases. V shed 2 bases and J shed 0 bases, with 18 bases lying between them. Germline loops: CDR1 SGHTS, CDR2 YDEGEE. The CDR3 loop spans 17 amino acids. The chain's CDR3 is CASSFDRGWESSYEQYF. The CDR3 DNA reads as TGTGCCAGCAGCTTTGATCGAGGGTGGGAGAGCTCCTACGAGCAGTACTTC.